These 9 T cell receptor beta chains originate from one sample sequenced in a study of beta chain features in type 1 diabetes. General observations from the study: Patients with Type 1 diabetes showed moderately but significantly shorter TCRB CDR3s in all four CD4+ subsets.

No antigen is known for these receptors. Investigators reverse transcribed all isolated RNA, so they sequenced expressed TCRB transcripts. Some clones are missing from TCRdb's copy, which holds only in-frame ones; the method was immunoSEQ multiplex PCR. The data hold over 650,000 clones, with about an eighth observed a single time. Input material: naive CD4+ T cells from blood. These receptors were obtained from a man in his late teens or twenties with type 1 diabetes.

This clone was seen a handful of times. V is TRBV7-8 and J is TRBJ1-6; D perhaps matches TRBD1 (6 bases). CDR3 length equals 17 residues. V dropped 6 bases and J dropped 1 base, with 16 bases sitting between them. Germline V gene data show CDR1 as SGHVS and CDR2 as FQNEAQ. The CDR3 reads CASRTQGMESYNSPLHF. The DNA of the CDR3 is TGTGCCAGCAGGACACAGGGAATGGAATCCTATAATTCACCCCTCCACTTT. Full variable domain (rest looked up from reference TRBV7-8 and TRBJ1-6): GAGVSQSPRYKVAKRGQDVALRCDPISGHVSLFWYQQALGQGPEFLTYFQNEAQLDKSGLPSDRFFAERPEGSVSTLKIQRTQQEDSAVYLCASRTQGMESYNSPLHFGNGTRLTVT.

This clone has a handful of counts. The chain combines TRBV5-4 with TRBJ2-3; the D gene is possibly TRBD1 (7 bases). The V end lost 4 bases, the J end lost 2 bases, and 17 bases lay between the germline ends. This CDR3 contains 16 residues. Germline lookup yields CDR1 SGHNT and CDR2 YYREEE (reference sequence). CDR3 sequence: CASSTPRQGLTDTQYF. CDR3 coding DNA: TGTGCCAGCAGCACGCCGAGACAGGGACTCACAGATACGCAGTATTTT.

This clone was seen a handful of times. V usage is TRBV7-3 and J usage is TRBJ2-1; D is perhaps TRBD1 (5 bases). Trimming left V 0 bases short and J 4 bases short, with 13 bases between. Germline V gene sequence: CDR1 SGHTA, CDR2 FQGTGA. This CDR3 spans 16 amino acids. The CDR3 sequence is CASSLTGIPGYNEQFF. The CDR3 DNA reads as TGTGCCAGCAGCTTAACCGGAATCCCAGGGTACAATGAGCAGTTCTTC.

This chain joins TRBV7-3 and TRBJ2-5; D gene unclear. The CDR3 runs 15 residues. Germline V gene data show CDR1 as SGHTA and CDR2 as FQGTGA. Trimming took 1 base from V and 1 from J, leaving 10 bases between them. CDR3 sequence (DNA): TGTGCCAGCAGCTTAAGCGTGGCGAGCCAAGAGACCCAGTACTTC. Translating gives CASSLSVASQETQYF.

The rearrangement uses TRBV6-1 and TRBJ2-7, with 10 nucleotides matching TRBD1. CDR1 and CDR2 from the germline V gene are MNHNS and SASEGT. CDR3 length: 14 residues. With 9 bases clipped from V and 6 bases from J, the junction kept 11 bases outside the gene matches. Here the CDR3 DNA reads TGTGCCAGTTTCCGGGACAGGGGTCTAAGCGAGCAGTACTTC. It yields the protein CASFRDRGLSEQYF.

A few counts support this clone. The gene calls are TRBV7-2 and TRBJ2-1; perhaps TRBD2 as D (5 bases). Germline V gives CDR1 SGHTA, CDR2 FQGNSA. The V end was cut by 5 bases, the J end by 8 bases, with 19 bases between. The CDR3 is made up of 15 amino acids. In nucleotides, the CDR3 is TGTGCCAGCAGCCCCGTTAATGGAGGAAGGGATGAGCAGTTCTTC. This translates into CASSPVNGGRDEQFF.

The gene calls are TRBV28 and TRBJ1-5; TRBD1 might be the D (5 bases). CDR3 size: 16 residues. Germline lookup yields CDR1 MDHEN and CDR2 SYDVKM. Trimming removed 2 bases from V and 3 bases from J, with 14 bases in between. The CDR3 nucleotides read TGTGCCAGCAGTTTAGGAGTGGGCAGGGCCAATCAGCCCCAGCATTTT. This gives the protein CASSLGVGRANQPQHF.

The chain uses TRBV30 and TRBJ2-7; perhaps TRBD2 as D (5 bases). Trimming cost V 4 bases and J 7 bases, with 11 bases left between them. This CDR3 has 11 residues. Per the germline V gene, CDR1 is GTSNPN and CDR2 is SVGIG (reference sequence). CDR3 residues: CAWTLGGEQYF. The CDR3 DNA sequence: TGTGCCTGGACTCTTGGCGGGGAGCAGTACTTC.

V and J are TRBV11-2 and TRBJ2-7; maybe TRBD2 (6 bases). V lost 2 bases to trimming and J lost 4 bases, with 12 bases between them. The CDR3 length is 14 residues. Germline V gene sequence: CDR1 SGHAT, CDR2 FQNNGV. The CDR3 DNA sequence: TGTGCCAGCAGCTTAATCGGCGGGATGTACGAGCAGTACTTC. Protein sequence: CASSLIGGMYEQYF.